These T cell receptor beta chains were read from a single sample in a study of blood T cells in healthy people across ages. MiXCR was run by TCRdb on the 5' RACE reads, yielding one entry per CDR3 protein. The top ten hold about 21% of the sample, which has approximately 850,000 distinct CDR3 sequences, under 45% seen once. The sequenced sample was blood. All receptors come from a man in his sixties in good health. Each CDR3 is given with its conserved first and last residue.

>TRBV11-1|TRBJ2-3
CASSLEGDRAPRQYF
>TRBV4-3|TRBJ2-7
CASSQELGPSYEQYF
>TRBV25-1|TRBJ2-1
CASRETGRKYNEQFF
>TRBV29-1|TRBJ2-3
CSVRQGYGTDTQYF
>TRBV10-3|TRBJ1-2
CAISDPPSGNYGYTF
>TRBV27|TRBJ2-1
CASAPDRVAYNEQFF
>TRBV20-1|TRBJ1-2
CSAPNPGLGGYTF
>TRBV9|TRBJ2-2
CASSVRTGNTGELFF
>TRBV20-1|TRBJ2-3
CSASPALAGGPPDTQYF
>TRBV5-1|TRBJ2-5
CASSSGTGSGETQYF
>TRBV5-6|TRBJ2-7
CASSSPVLGTYEQYF
>TRBV9|TRBJ2-7
CASSLTGTDEQYF
>TRBV5-5|TRBJ1-2
CASSLDRGGDGYTF
>TRBV5-8|TRBJ2-3
CASSVGLADTDTQYF
>TRBV6-5|TRBJ1-1
CASSYGGANTEAFF
>TRBV11-2|TRBJ2-3
CASSLDPTATQYF
>TRBV4-1|TRBJ2-1
CASSQGVGEQFF
>TRBV20-1|-
CSASKRRLASEQYF
>TRBV29-1|TRBJ2-7
CSVRTGIAYEQYF
>TRBV2|TRBJ2-2
CASRMTGGDTGELFF
>TRBV7-2|TRBJ2-5
CASSLVGRGNNEQYF
>TRBV14|TRBJ2-3
CASSQRGWTGTDTQYF
>TRBV6-2/TRBV6-3|TRBJ1-2
CASFSPGGGSYTF
>TRBV7-2|TRBJ2-7
CASSSQGLRAYEQYF
>TRBV6-1|TRBJ2-5
CASSAGWGTSGGALETQYF
>TRBV12-3/TRBV12-4|TRBJ2-1
CASSQSGATLYNEQFF
>TRBV29-1|TRBJ1-2
CSVEGDTIYGYTF
>TRBV20-1|TRBJ1-2
CSATIGRGIQTGGYTF